Included here is one T cell receptor (beta chain) sequence, with context. The V gene lost 10 bases and the J gene lost 3 bases, with 15 bases spanning the gap. The CDR3 is made up of 13 amino acids. CDR1 KGHDR and CDR2 SFDVKD come from the germline V gene. These data come from a study of blood T cell repertoires in COVID-19. Background on the study: Sample material is recorded as cDNA or gDNA derived from T cells, B-cell-depleted T cells, or PBMCs.

Enrolled during active infection, Seattle patients were then followed longitudinally. As processed by the authors: It was from reference gene primer amplification that nucleated cell counts were estimated. The protocol was immunoSEQ multiplex PCR, while the TCRdb copy is restricted to in-frame clones and leaves out a portion. For V, J and clone size, that table is used; D and trimming come from the DNA. The table includes hundreds of thousands of clones, 86% detected once. Sequenced: peripheral blood. The TCR sequence derives from a woman aged 65 to 85 with COVID-19, enrolled during active disease. V and J are TRBV24-1 and TRBJ2-7; a weak D match, TRBD2 (5 bases). In DNA, the CDR3 is TGTGCCACGCTACTTTCCCGGGGCTACGAGCAGTACTTC. As protein: CATLLSRGYEQYF.